This passage covers 9 T cell receptor beta chains from one sample sequenced in a study of PD-1 blockade in classical Hodgkin lymphoma. Repertoires were generated with immunoSEQ multiplex PCR, while TCRdb's copy carries only in-frame clones and drops some. The sample yields about 59,000 clones, 90% seen once. No patient escaped relapse after autologous stem cell transplantation, and brentuximab vedotin exposure varied. Source: peripheral blood mononuclear cells (PBMCs), taken at baseline. These receptors all come from a human donor with classical Hodgkin lymphoma.

V gene TRBV25-1 combines with J gene TRBJ2-1; TRBD2 might be the D (5 bases). Germline CDR1 reads MGHDK; CDR2 reads SYGVNS. This CDR3 contains 14 residues. The V end lost 6 bases, the J end lost 4 bases, and 13 bases lay between the germline ends. The CDR3 region has the DNA TGTGCCAGCAGCTTGGACTTCGGATACAATGAGCAGTTCTTC. Translating gives CASSLDFGYNEQFF. Full variable domain (remainder filled in from reference TRBV25-1 and TRBJ2-1): EADIYQTPRYLVIGTGKKITLECSQTMGHDKMYWYQQDPGMELHLIHYSYGVNSTEKGDLSSESTVSRIRTEHFPLTLESARPSHTSQYLCASSLDFGYNEQFFGPGTRLTVL.

The CDR3 protein is CATSTLAGGIDQYF. CDR3 DNA sequence: TGTGCCACCAGCACCCTAGCGGGGGGGATTGATCAGTACTTC. The chain recombines TRBV15 with TRBJ2-5, with 12 bases lining up with TRBD2. The germline V gene has CDR1 LNHNV and CDR2 YYDKDF (reference sequence). The length of the CDR3 is 14 residues. V lost 4 bases and J lost 11; bases outside the gene matches: 8.

This chain joins TRBV19 and TRBJ2-7; 7 nucleotides agree with TRBD2. The ends lost 3 bases at V and 5 bases at J; junction bases unmatched: 10. This CDR3 spans 15 amino acids. The germline gives CDR1 LNHDA, CDR2 SQIVND (reference sequence). The CDR3 reads CASSIYPGGGDEQYF. The CDR3 DNA follows: TGTGCCAGTAGTATCTACCCGGGAGGTGGCGACGAGCAGTACTTC.

The chain recombines TRBV11-2 with TRBJ2-7; D unresolved. This CDR3 has 13 residues. Germline V gives CDR1 SGHAT, CDR2 FQNNGV. Trimming pared 3 bases from V and 3 bases from J, leaving 9 bases between. DNA of the CDR3: TGTGCCAGCAGCTTCGGCATGGTCTACGAGCAGTACTTC. This encodes CASSFGMVYEQYF.

The rearrangement uses TRBV19 and TRBJ2-2; TRBD2 agrees at 13 bases. V lost 2 bases, J lost 8 bases, and 8 bases stayed unmatched. There are 17 residues in the CDR3. CDR1 and CDR2 (germline): LNHDA, SQIVND (reference sequence). CDR3 region: CASSILPSTSGRGELFF. CDR3 bases: TGTGCCAGTAGTATACTCCCCTCGACTAGCGGGAGGGGGGAGCTGTTTTTT.

This rearrangement joins TRBV5-4 to TRBJ2-1, with 7 bases identical to TRBD2. CDR1 and CDR2 (germline): SGHNT, YYREEE (reference sequence). V trimming: 3 bases; J trimming: 4 bases; junction bases outside the gene matches: 10. CDR3 length: 16 residues. CDR3 amino acids: CASSSAPTSLYNEQFF. CDR3 DNA: TGTGCCAGCAGCTCGGCTCCGACTAGCCTATACAATGAGCAGTTCTTC.

The chain employs TRBV11-2 and TRBJ2-3; 9 bases are a match to TRBD2. Unmatched junction bases numbered 7, after V lost 0 bases and J lost 3 bases. CDR1 and CDR2 (germline): SGHAT, FQNNGV. CDR3 length equals 17 residues. The CDR3 DNA is TGTGCCAGCAGCTTAGATCTCGTAGCGGGGGTAACAGATACGCAGTATTTT. Translation gives CASSLDLVAGVTDTQYF.

This clone was observed once. The chain uses TRBV25-1 and TRBJ2-1; TRBD1 matches at 7 bases. Germline assignment: CDR1 MGHDK and CDR2 SYGVNS. This CDR3 is built from 14 residues. V shed 0 bases and J 9 bases; nucleotides not matched to a gene: 5. This CDR3 reads CASSEYGTAFEQFF. The CDR3 DNA reads TGTGCCAGCAGTGAATATGGGACAGCTTTTGAGCAGTTCTTC.

The rearrangement uses TRBV2 and TRBJ1-3; perhaps TRBD1 as D (5 bases). Trimming removed 2 bases from V and 8 bases from J, with 13 bases in between. Germline values: CDR1 SNHLY, CDR2 FYNNEI. The CDR3 spans 14 residues. The CDR3 region is CASSEMTATHTIYF. CDR3 DNA: TGTGCCAGCAGTGAAATGACAGCGACTCACACCATATATTTT.